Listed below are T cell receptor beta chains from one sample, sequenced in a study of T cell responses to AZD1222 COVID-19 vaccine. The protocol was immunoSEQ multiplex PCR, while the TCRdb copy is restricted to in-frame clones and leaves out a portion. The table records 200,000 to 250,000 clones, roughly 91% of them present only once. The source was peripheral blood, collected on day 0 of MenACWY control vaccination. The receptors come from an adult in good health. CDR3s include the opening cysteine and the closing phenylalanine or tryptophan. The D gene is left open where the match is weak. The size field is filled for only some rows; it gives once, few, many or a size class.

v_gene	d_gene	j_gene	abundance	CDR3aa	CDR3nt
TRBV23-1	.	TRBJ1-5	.	CASSPPSQGRQPQHF	TGCGCCAGCAGTCCCCCCTCACAGGGTCGGCAGCCCCAGCATTTT
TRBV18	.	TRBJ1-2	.	CASSPNSDSFYGYTF	TGTGCCAGCTCCCCTAACTCGGACAGCTTCTATGGCTACACCTTC
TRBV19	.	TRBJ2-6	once	CASSPGPGANVLTF	TGTGCCAGTAGTCCGGGGCCTGGGGCCAACGTCCTGACTTTC
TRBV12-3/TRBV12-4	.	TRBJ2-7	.	CASSLGGGYEQYF	TGTGCCAGCAGCCTGGGAGGGGGGTACGAGCAGTACTTC
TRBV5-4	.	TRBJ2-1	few	CASSLYRGRDEQFF	TGTGCCAGCAGCTTGTATAGGGGTAGGGATGAGCAGTTCTTC
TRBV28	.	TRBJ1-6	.	CASTSGGVGSYNSPLHF	TGTGCCAGCACTTCGGGGGGGGTTGGGTCCTATAATTCACCCCTCCACTTT
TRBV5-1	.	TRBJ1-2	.	CASSFLTDYGYTF	TGCGCCAGCAGCTTCCTGACGGACTATGGCTACACCTTC
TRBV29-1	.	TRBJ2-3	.	CSVGTRGKDTQYF	TGCAGCGTTGGAACCCGCGGGAAAGATACGCAGTATTTT
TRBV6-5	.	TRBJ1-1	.	CASSFAGEGTEAFF	TGTGCCAGCAGTTTCGCAGGGGAGGGCACTGAAGCTTTCTTT
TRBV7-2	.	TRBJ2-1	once	CASSQNKRDRANEQFF	TGTGCCAGCAGCCAGAATAAACGGGACCGTGCCAATGAGCAGTTCTTC
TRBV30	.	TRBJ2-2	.	CACLPRSTGELFF	TGTGCCTGCCTTCCCAGGTCAACCGGGGAGCTGTTTTTT
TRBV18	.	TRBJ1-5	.	CASSPGRGDQPQHF	TGTGCCAGCTCACCGGGGCGGGGGGACCAGCCCCAGCATTTT
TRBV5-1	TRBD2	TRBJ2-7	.	CASSLAAGGPVYEQYF	TGCGCCAGCAGCTTGGCTGCGGGGGGTCCTGTTTACGAGCAGTACTTC
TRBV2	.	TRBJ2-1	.	CASGRVGEQFF	TGTGCCAGCGGCAGGGTGGGTGAGCAGTTCTTC
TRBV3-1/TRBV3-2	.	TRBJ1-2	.	CASSRQVTNYGYTF	TGTGCCAGCAGTAGACAGGTGACTAACTATGGCTACACCTTC
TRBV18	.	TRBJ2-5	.	CASSPGAGQETQYF	TGTGCCAGCTCACCGGGGGCAGGCCAAGAGACCCAGTACTTC